Below are 17 T cell receptor beta chains sequenced from a single sample in a study of shared clonotypes between healthy human individuals. Profiling relied on immunoSEQ multiplex PCR, and the TCRdb table lists in-frame clones only, not all of them. The sample lists under 2.5 million clones; roughly 92% were seen once. Sequencing was performed on naive CD4+ T cells from PBMCs. Subset reported: CD45RA+ positively selected. The source is a man between 18 and 35 years old in good health. Some clones in this sample may be carry-over from other donors' samples.

The chain employs TRBV9 and TRBJ2-6; 7 bases map to TRBD2. The germline CDR1 and CDR2 sequences are SGDLS and YYNGEE. V lost 0 bases to trimming and J lost 4 bases; unmatched junction nucleotides: 16. The CDR3 contains 20 residues. CDR3 sequence: CASSVEGGVSRIRGANVLTF. DNA of the CDR3: TGTGCCAGCAGCGTAGAGGGAGGGGTCAGTCGAATAAGGGGGGCCAACGTCCTGACTTTC.

The chain links TRBV19 to TRBJ1-1; D possibly corresponds to TRBD1 (6 bases). The germline gives CDR1 LNHDA, CDR2 SQIVND (reference sequence). This CDR3 contains 12 residues. V was clipped by 9 bases and J by 3 bases, with 11 bases between them. The CDR3 sequence: CASSGAHTEAFF. CDR3 coding DNA: TGTGCCAGCTCAGGGGCCCACACTGAAGCTTTCTTT.

In DNA, the CDR3 is TGTGCCAGCACTCGGACTAGCGGGAGTGGCTACGAGCAGTACTTC. It specifies CASTRTSGSGYEQYF. V is TRBV2 and J is TRBJ2-7, with TRBD2 matching over 13 bases. Per the germline V gene, CDR1 is SNHLY and CDR2 is FYNNEI. After removal of 7 bases from V and 3 bases from J, the junction contained 6 bases not matched to a gene. The CDR3 has 15 amino acids.

The chain carries TRBV7-2 and TRBJ2-7; a weak D match, TRBD1 (6 bases). This CDR3 is built from 15 residues. Trimming left V 7 bases short and J 1 base short, with 17 bases between. Germline CDR1 reads SGHTA; CDR2 reads FQGNSA. CDR3 sequence (DNA): TGTGCCAGCAACACACAGGGTGGGGGATCCTACGAGCAGTACTTC. Translated, it gives CASNTQGGGSYEQYF. Using reference TRBV7-2 and TRBJ2-7 for the parts outside the CDR3, the full variable domain is GAGVSQSPSNKVTEKGKDVELRCDPISGHTALYWYRQSLGQGLEFLIYFQGNSAPDKSGLPSDRFSAERTGGSVSTLTIQRTQQEDSAVYLCASNTQGGGSYEQYFGPGTRLTVT.

Comment on this clone: Different DNA sequences within this sample yield the same CDR3. The V and J genes are TRBV27 and TRBJ2-7; D not resolved. V shed 4 bases and J shed 3 bases, with 4 bases lying between them. The V gene's germline CDR1 is MNHEY and CDR2 SMNVEV (reference sequence). The CDR3 sequence is 11 residues long. The CDR3 region is CASSSSYEQYF. The CDR3 region has the DNA TGTGCCAGCAGTTCCAGCTACGAGCAGTACTTC.

The chain joins TRBV11-2 to TRBJ2-4; D remains ambiguous. This CDR3 comprises 15 residues. Per germline, CDR1 SGHAT and CDR2 FQNNGV. The germline V and J ends were trimmed by 3 bases and 5 bases, with 14 bases remaining between them. The CDR3 region is CASSLTPRSENIQYF. CDR3 DNA sequence: TGTGCCAGCAGCTTGACCCCCCGGTCAGAAAACATTCAGTACTTC.

V gene TRBV11-2 combines with J gene TRBJ2-7, with 7 bases matching TRBD1. Germline values: CDR1 SGHAT, CDR2 FQNNGV. The ends lost 5 bases at V and 2 bases at J; junction bases unmatched: 6. The CDR3 runs 14 residues. CDR3 nucleotide sequence: TGTGCCAGCAGCCAACCGGGACAGACCTACGAGCAGTACTTC. This codes for CASSQPGQTYEQYF.

V is TRBV7-2 and J is TRBJ1-5, with D perhaps matching TRBD1 (6 bases). Deletions cut 3 bases from V and 7 bases from J, with 19 bases between. The CDR3 consists of 16 residues. From germline, CDR1 is SGHTA and CDR2 FQGNSA. CDR3 amino acids: CASSFRNAGGVQPQHF. CDR3 sequence (DNA): TGTGCCAGCAGCTTCAGAAATGCGGGGGGCGTCCAGCCCCAGCATTTT. The whole variable domain, filled in from reference TRBV7-2 and TRBJ1-5, reads GAGVSQSPSNKVTEKGKDVELRCDPISGHTALYWYRQSLGQGLEFLIYFQGNSAPDKSGLPSDRFSAERTGGSVSTLTIQRTQQEDSAVYLCASSFRNAGGVQPQHFGDGTRLSIL.

The V and J genes are TRBV14 and TRBJ2-1; TRBD2 agrees at 7 bases. The CDR3 totals 17 residues. With V trimmed by 4 bases and J by 5 bases, 14 bases remained unmatched. The V gene's germline CDR1 is SGHDN and CDR2 FVKESK. The CDR3 protein is CASSPARTSFGHNEQFF. CDR3 bases: TGTGCCAGCAGCCCCGCAAGGACTAGTTTCGGGCACAATGAGCAGTTCTTC.

Concerning this clone: This sample also contains other DNA sequences that code for the same CDR3. The V call is TRBV7-9, the J call TRBJ1-4; 7 bases are shared with TRBD1. J was trimmed by 5 bases and V by 5 bases; bases with no gene match: 8. The CDR3 spans 15 residues. CDR1 and CDR2 (germline): SEHNR, FQNEAQ (reference sequence). CDR3 loop: CASSLRQGGNEKLFF. CDR3 DNA: TGTGCCAGCAGCCTGCGACAGGGAGGGAATGAAAAACTGTTTTTT.

This clone was observed a handful of times. The chain uses TRBV2 and TRBJ1-5; D not certain. The V end lost 5 bases, the J end lost 0 bases, and 8 bases lay between the germline ends. Per the germline V gene, CDR1 is SNHLY and CDR2 is FYNNEI. This CDR3 is 14 amino acids long. This chain's CDR3 is CASSLDGSNQPQHF. CDR3 bases: TGTGCCAGCAGTCTAGACGGTAGCAATCAGCCCCAGCATTTT.

This clone was seen only once. The rearrangement links TRBV7-2 to TRBJ2-1; 11 bases fit TRBD2. The CDR3 covers 15 residues. The junction had 3 bases not matched to a gene; V was cut back by 5 bases and J by 3 bases. The germline gives CDR1 SGHTA, CDR2 FQGNSA. CDR3 protein: CASSNGLAGYNEQFF. CDR3 nucleotide sequence: TGTGCCAGCAGCAATGGACTAGCGGGCTACAATGAGCAGTTCTTC.

A word on this clone: This CDR3 is also generated by other DNA sequences in the sample. The chain employs TRBV9 and TRBJ2-7, with D perhaps TRBD1 (5 bases). V lost 0 bases and J 4 bases, leaving 11 bases between the germline ends. Germline lookup yields CDR1 SGDLS and CDR2 YYNGEE. There are 14 residues in the CDR3. The CDR3: CASSVATGSYEQYF. CDR3 DNA: TGTGCCAGCAGCGTAGCTACAGGCAGTTACGAGCAGTACTTC.

V is TRBV7-2 and J is TRBJ2-3, with TRBD2 matching 8 bases. Germline values: CDR1 SGHTA, CDR2 FQGNSA. The CDR3 totals 16 residues. The V gene end was trimmed by 5 bases and the J gene end by 0 bases; junction bases not matched to a gene: 7. CDR3 bases: TGTGCCAGCAGCGCACGACTAGCGCCAAGCACAGATACGCAGTATTTT. Its protein is CASSARLAPSTDTQYF.

The V call is TRBV29-1, the J call TRBJ1-1; D gene uncertain. The germline V gene encodes CDR1 SQVTM and CDR2 ANQGSEA. V was pared by 1 base and J by 3 bases, with 12 bases between. CDR3 length equals 14 residues. The CDR3 region is CSVEGRLGDTEAFF. DNA of the CDR3: TGCAGCGTTGAAGGCCGGCTCGGGGACACTGAAGCTTTCTTT.

The genes are TRBV30 and TRBJ2-1; D unresolved. Deletions cut 0 bases from V and 8 bases from J, with 17 bases between. The CDR3 runs 15 residues. The germline CDR1 and CDR2 sequences are GTSNPN and SVGIG (reference sequence). The CDR3 sequence: CAWSVGQAIGDEQFF. The CDR3, as DNA: TGTGCCTGGAGTGTTGGGCAGGCCATCGGCGATGAGCAGTTCTTC.

V is TRBV5-3 and J is TRBJ2-7, with a possible D match to TRBD2 (5 bases). TRBV5-3 is reported as an ORF; its role is uncertain. V was shortened by 2 bases and J by 1 base, with 7 bases between the two germline ends. The CDR3 spans 13 residues. In DNA, the CDR3 is TGTGCCAGAAGCTTACGGGGATCCTACGAGCAGTACTTC. It yields the protein CARSLRGSYEQYF.